The T cell receptor (beta chain) described here comes from a study of T cell responses to AZD1222 COVID-19 vaccine. Repertoires were generated with immunoSEQ multiplex PCR, while TCRdb's copy carries only in-frame clones and drops some. The table records more than 120,000 clones, just over 90% of them present only once. Germline V gene lookup returns CDR1 SGHNT and CDR2 YYREEE (reference sequence). CDR3 size: 16 residues. V lost 0 bases and J lost 3; bases outside the gene matches: 1. The sample was peripheral blood, taken on day 0 of AZD1222 vaccination. The J gene is TRBJ2-6, the V gene TRBV5-4; 9 nucleotides align to TRBD2. This TCR came from an adult in good health. CDR3 residues: CASSLELAGGANVLTF. Here the CDR3 DNA reads TGTGCCAGCAGCTTGGAACTAGCGGGTGGGGCCAACGTCCTGACTTTC. Drawing the rest from reference TRBV5-4 and TRBJ2-6, the complete variable domain is ETGVTQSPTHLIKTRGQQVTLRCSSQSGHNTVSWYQQALGQGPQFIFQYYREEENGRGNFPPRFSGLQFPNYSSELNVNALELDDSALYLCASSLELAGGANVLTFGAGSRLTVL.